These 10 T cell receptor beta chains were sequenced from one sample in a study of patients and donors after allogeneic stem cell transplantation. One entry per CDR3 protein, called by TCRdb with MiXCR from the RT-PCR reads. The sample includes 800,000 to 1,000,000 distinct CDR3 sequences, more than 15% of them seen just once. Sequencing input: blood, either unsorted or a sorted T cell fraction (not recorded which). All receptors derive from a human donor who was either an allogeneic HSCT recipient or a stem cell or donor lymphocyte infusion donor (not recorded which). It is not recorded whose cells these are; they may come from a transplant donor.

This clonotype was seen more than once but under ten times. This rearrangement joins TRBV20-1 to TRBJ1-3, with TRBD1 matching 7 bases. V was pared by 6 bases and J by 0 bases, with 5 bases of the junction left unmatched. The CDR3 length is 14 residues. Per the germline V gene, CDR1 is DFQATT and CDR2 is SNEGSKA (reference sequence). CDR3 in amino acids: CSARDSYSGNTIYF. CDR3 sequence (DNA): TGCAGTGCGCGGGACAGTTACTCTGGAAACACCATATATTTT.

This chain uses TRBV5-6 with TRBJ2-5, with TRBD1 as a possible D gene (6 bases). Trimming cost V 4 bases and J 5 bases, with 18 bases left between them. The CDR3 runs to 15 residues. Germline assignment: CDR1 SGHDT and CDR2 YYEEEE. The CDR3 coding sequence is TGTGCCAGCAGCCCCGTAAGATGGCAGGGGGAGACCCAGTACTTC. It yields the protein CASSPVRWQGETQYF.

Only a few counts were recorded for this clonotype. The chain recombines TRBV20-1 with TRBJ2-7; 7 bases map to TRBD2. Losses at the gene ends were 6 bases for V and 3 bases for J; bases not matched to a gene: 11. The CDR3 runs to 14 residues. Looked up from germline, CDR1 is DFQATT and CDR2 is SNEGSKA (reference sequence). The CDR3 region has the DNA TGCAGTGCATTCCCTCCGGGACTAATCTACGAGCAGTACTTC. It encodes CSAFPPGLIYEQYF.

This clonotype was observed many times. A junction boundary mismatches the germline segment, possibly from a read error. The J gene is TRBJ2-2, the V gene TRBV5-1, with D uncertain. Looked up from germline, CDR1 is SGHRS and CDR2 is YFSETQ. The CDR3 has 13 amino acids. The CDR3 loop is CASSLANTGELFF. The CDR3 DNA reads TGTGCCAGCAGCTTAGCGAACACCGGGGAGCTGTTTTTT.

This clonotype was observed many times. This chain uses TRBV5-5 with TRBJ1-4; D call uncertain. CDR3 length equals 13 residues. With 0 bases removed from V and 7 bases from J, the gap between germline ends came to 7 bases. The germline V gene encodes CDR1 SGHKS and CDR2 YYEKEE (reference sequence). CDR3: CASSLGQSEKLFF. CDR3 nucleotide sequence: TGTGCCAGCAGCTTGGGGCAGTCTGAAAAACTGTTTTTT.

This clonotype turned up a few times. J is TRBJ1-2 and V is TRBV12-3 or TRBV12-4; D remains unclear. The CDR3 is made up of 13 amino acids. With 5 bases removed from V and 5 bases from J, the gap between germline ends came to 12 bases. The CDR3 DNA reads TGTGCCAGCAGTCCTACAGATTGGTATGGCTACACCTTC. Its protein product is CASSPTDWYGYTF.

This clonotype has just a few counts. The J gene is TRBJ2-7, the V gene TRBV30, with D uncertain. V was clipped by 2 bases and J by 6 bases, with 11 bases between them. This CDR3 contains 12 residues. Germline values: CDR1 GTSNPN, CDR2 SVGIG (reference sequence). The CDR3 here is CAWSRLVGEQYF. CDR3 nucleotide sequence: TGTGCCTGGAGTCGGCTAGTCGGCGAGCAGTACTTC.

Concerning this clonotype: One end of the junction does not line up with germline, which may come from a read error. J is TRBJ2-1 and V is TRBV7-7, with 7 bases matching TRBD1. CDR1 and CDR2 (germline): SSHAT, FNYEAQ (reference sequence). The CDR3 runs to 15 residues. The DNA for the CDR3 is TGTGCTAGCAGCTTAGGGGGAGACAGGGCCAATGAGCAGTTCTTC. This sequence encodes CASSLGGDRANEQFF. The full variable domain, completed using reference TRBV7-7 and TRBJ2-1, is GAGVSQSPRYKVTKRGQDVTLRCDPISSHATLYWYQQALGQGPEFLTYFNYEAQPDKSGLPSDRFSAERPEGSISTLTIQRTEQRDSAMYRCASSLGGDRANEQFFGPGTRLTVL.

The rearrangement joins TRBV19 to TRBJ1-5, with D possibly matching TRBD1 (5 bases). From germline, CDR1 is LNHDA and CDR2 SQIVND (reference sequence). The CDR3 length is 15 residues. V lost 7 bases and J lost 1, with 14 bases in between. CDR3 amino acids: CASTWQGASNQPQHF. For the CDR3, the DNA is TGTGCCAGTACGTGGCAGGGTGCGAGCAATCAGCCCCAGCATTTT. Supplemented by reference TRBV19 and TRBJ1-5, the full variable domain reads DGGITQSPKYLFRKEGQNVTLSCEQNLNHDAMYWYRQDPGQGLRLIYYSQIVNDFQKGDIAEGYSVSREKKESFPLTVTSAQKNPTAFYLCASTWQGASNQPQHFGDGTRLSIL.

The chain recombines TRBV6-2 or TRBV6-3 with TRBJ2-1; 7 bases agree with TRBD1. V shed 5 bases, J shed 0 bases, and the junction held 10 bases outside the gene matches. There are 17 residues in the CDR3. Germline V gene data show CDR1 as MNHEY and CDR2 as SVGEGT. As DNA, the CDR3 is TGTGCCAGCAGTAAGAGAAGACAGGGAAGCTCCTACAATGAGCAGTTCTTC. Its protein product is CASSKRRQGSSYNEQFF.